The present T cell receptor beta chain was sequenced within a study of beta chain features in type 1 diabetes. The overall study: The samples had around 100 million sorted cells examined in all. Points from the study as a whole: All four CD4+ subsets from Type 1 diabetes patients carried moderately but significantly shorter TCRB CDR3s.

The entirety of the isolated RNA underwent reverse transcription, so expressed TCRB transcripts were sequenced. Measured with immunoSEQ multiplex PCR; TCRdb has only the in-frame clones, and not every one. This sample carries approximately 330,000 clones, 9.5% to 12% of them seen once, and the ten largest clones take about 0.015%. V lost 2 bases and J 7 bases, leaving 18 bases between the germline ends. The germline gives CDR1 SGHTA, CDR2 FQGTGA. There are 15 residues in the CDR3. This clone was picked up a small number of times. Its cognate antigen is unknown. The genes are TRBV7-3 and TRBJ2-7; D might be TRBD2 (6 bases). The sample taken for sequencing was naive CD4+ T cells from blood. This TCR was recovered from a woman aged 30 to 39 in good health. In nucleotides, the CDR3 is TGTGCCAGCAGCTTATCCGCATCAGATGCGGGAGAGCAGTACTTC. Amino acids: CASSLSASDAGEQYF.